This is a list of T cell receptor beta chains from one sample in a study of early T cells in non-severe SARS-CoV-2 infection. TCRdb independently ran MiXCR on the 5' RACE reads; one entry per CDR3 protein. There are some 46,000 distinct CDR3 sequences in the sample; 5.5% to 6.5% occur only once, and 12% lies in the top ten. Sequenced material: whole blood. The receptor source for this set is an adult who was a healthcare worker with PCR-confirmed SARS-CoV-2 infection or an uninfected control (not recorded which). CDR3s include the opening cysteine and the closing phenylalanine or tryptophan. D genes are given only for firm matches. Size is omitted from some rows. Given values are once, few, many or a class for expanded clones.

TGTGCCAGCAGTTTAACGGGGGCTACCTACGAGCAGTACTTC	CASSLTGATYEQYF	TRBJ2-7	-	TRBV12-3/TRBV12-4	many
TGCAGCGTGGGGGAGGCTGATGGCTACACCTTC	CSVGEADGYTF	TRBJ1-2	-	TRBV29-1	many
TGTGCCAGCAGCCTCCAGGGCCTGTGGGATGAGCAGTTCTTC	CASSLQGLWDEQFF	TRBJ2-1	-	TRBV14	-
TGTGCCAGCAGCTTAAACGCCCAGGGAAAACTGTTTTTT	CASSLNAQGKLFF	TRBJ1-4	-	TRBV7-2	-
TGTGCCAGCAGCCAAGATCATGGGAGGGGCTACACCTTC	CASSQDHGRGYTF	TRBJ1-2	-	TRBV4-2	many
TGTGCCAGCAGCTTTGGAGGGGGCCCCATCTCCTACGAGCAGTACTTC	CASSFGGGPISYEQYF	TRBJ2-7	-	TRBV7-9	many
TGTGCCTGGAGCCCCGGGGGGTCTAACACAGATACGCAGTATTTT	CAWSPGGSNTDTQYF	TRBJ2-3	TRBD2	TRBV30	-
TGCAGTGCCCCGACAGCCGAAAACTATGGCTACACCTTC	CSAPTAENYGYTF	TRBJ1-2	-	TRBV20-1	many
TGTGCCAGCAGCTTAGAGTCATCCCAACGGTACGAGCAGTACTTC	CASSLESSQRYEQYF	TRBJ2-7	-	TRBV7-6	medium-sized
TGCAGCGTTGAAGTGGAGGCAGATACGCAGTATTTT	CSVEVEADTQYF	TRBJ2-3	-	TRBV29-1	-
TGTGCCAGTAGTAAGCTACAGGACCACACCGGGGAGCTGTTTTTT	CASSKLQDHTGELFF	TRBJ2-2	-	TRBV19	few
TGCAGTGCTGCCAGAACTAGATCACCCCTCCACTTT	CSAARTRSPLHF	TRBJ1-6	-	TRBV20-1	many
TGTGCCAGCACTATACGGGGGCCCTCAGATACGCAGTATTTT	CASTIRGPSDTQYF	TRBJ2-3	-	TRBV27	few
TGTGCCACCAGTGGGACAGGGGGCAGCTGGCAGCCCCAGCATTTT	CATSGTGGSWQPQHF	TRBJ1-5	TRBD1	TRBV24-1	-
TGTGCCAGCAGCGTATCAGGGTCAGAGACCCAGTACTTC	CASSVSGSETQYF	TRBJ2-5	-	TRBV9	-
TGTGCCAGCAGCCAAAGGGGGATTACAGATACGCAGTATTTT	CASSQRGITDTQYF	TRBJ2-3	-	TRBV3-1	many
TGTGCCAGCAGCTTATATATAGCGGCCGAGCAGTACTTC	CASSLYIAAEQYF	TRBJ2-7	-	TRBV7-9	few
TGTGCCAGCAGCAAACAGGGCACAGATACGCAGTATTTT	CASSKQGTDTQYF	TRBJ2-3	-	TRBV21-1	-
TGTGCCAGCAGCCACGTCGACAGGGCCTACGAGCAGTACTTC	CASSHVDRAYEQYF	TRBJ2-7	TRBD1	TRBV14	many
TGTGCCAGCAGTGGGACTGGCACGTCCTACGAGCAGTACTTC	CASSGTGTSYEQYF	TRBJ2-7	-	TRBV27	many
TGTGCCAGCAGCCAAGAAAACTATGGCTACACCTTC	CASSQENYGYTF	TRBJ1-2	-	TRBV14	-
TGTGCCAGCAGCATGCCCCCCGAGGGGTACGAGCAGTACTTC	CASSMPPEGYEQYF	TRBJ2-7	-	TRBV5-4	few
TGTGCCAGCAGTTTATCGACTAGCGGGGCCCACTACGAGCAGTACTTC	CASSLSTSGAHYEQYF	TRBJ2-7	TRBD2	TRBV27	-
TGCAGTGCTAACGGTGGCAGGGAATCTAATTCACCCCTCCACTTT	CSANGGRESNSPLHF	TRBJ1-6	-	TRBV20-1	many
TGTGCCAGCACATCGACAGCCTCCCTGGGCACCTATGGCTACACCTTC	CASTSTASLGTYGYTF	TRBJ1-2	-	TRBV2	few
TGCGCCAGCAGTCGAGACTATCAACCCTCCTACGAGCAGTACTTC	CASSRDYQPSYEQYF	TRBJ2-7	-	TRBV10-2	-
TGTGCCAGCAGTTACCCTGGACGGGGTAGGGAGCAGTACTTC	CASSYPGRGREQYF	TRBJ2-7	-	TRBV6-2/TRBV6-3	many
TGTGCCAGCAGCTTAGTTGGCGGGGCCAACGTCCTGACTTTC	CASSLVGGANVLTF	TRBJ2-6	-	TRBV11-2	few
TGCAGTGCTAGGGCCGGGACGGCAGCTACTAGCACAGATACGCAGTATTTT	CSARAGTAATSTDTQYF	TRBJ2-3	-	TRBV20-1	-
TGTGCCAGCAGTACCGGCGGGTATCAGCCCCAGCATTTT	CASSTGGYQPQHF	TRBJ1-5	-	TRBV12-3/TRBV12-4	many
TGTGCCAGCAGCCTCTTGTACCCAGGGGGCTTGTCAGAGACCCAGTACTTC	CASSLLYPGGLSETQYF	TRBJ2-5	TRBD1	TRBV11-2	-
TGCGCCAGCAGCTTGGATGTCCAAGAGACCCAGTACTTC	CASSLDVQETQYF	TRBJ2-5	-	TRBV5-1	-
TGTGCCAGCAGTCCCTCCCGGCAGGGCGTATCGGGCGAGCAGTACTTC	CASSPSRQGVSGEQYF	TRBJ2-7	-	TRBV28	many
TGTGCCAGCACCTACTCCCCTGGGGGCGTAGATGGCTACACCTTC	CASTYSPGGVDGYTF	TRBJ1-2	-	TRBV7-2	-
TGTGCCATCAGCATGGGACTACAGGCGCCCCAGCATTTT	CAISMGLQAPQHF	TRBJ1-5	-	TRBV10-3	few
TGCGCCAGCTGGGAAAGCGGGGGGACTACAGATACGCAGTATTTT	CASWESGGTTDTQYF	TRBJ2-3	TRBD2	TRBV5-1	many
TGTGCCATCAGTGAGTCGCTCGAGGGGTATACCCACGAGCAGTACTTC	CAISESLEGYTHEQYF	TRBJ2-7	-	TRBV10-3	many
TGTGCCAGCACCCCTCTCGGGCGGGGGGGCGCCGATGAGCAGTTCTTC	CASTPLGRGGADEQFF	TRBJ2-1	TRBD2	TRBV11-2	many
TGTGCCAGCAGCTCGGGACTAGCGGGGGTGGCAGAGACCCAGTACTTC	CASSSGLAGVAETQYF	TRBJ2-5	TRBD2	TRBV7-3	many
TGTGCCAGCAGCTTATTTGCGGGGTCCTCCTACGAGCAGTACTTC	CASSLFAGSSYEQYF	TRBJ2-7	-	TRBV13	many
TGTGCCAGCAGCCGCAGGGTTTTTGAGACCCAGTACTTC	CASSRRVFETQYF	TRBJ2-5	-	TRBV7-6	many
TGTGCCAGCAGATTAGGGACTAGCAGCGGTAACAATGAGCAGTTCTTC	CASRLGTSSGNNEQFF	TRBJ2-1	TRBD2	TRBV28	many
TGTGCCAGCAGCCGGACTAGCGGATACAACAATGAGCAGTTCTTC	CASSRTSGYNNEQFF	TRBJ2-1	TRBD2	TRBV6-1	many
TGCAGCGTTGAAGATCCCAGAACGTCTAACTATGGCTACACCTTC	CSVEDPRTSNYGYTF	TRBJ1-2	-	TRBV29-1	many